This record looks at one T cell receptor (beta chain) sequence and its context. This sample was taken from a study of blood T cell repertoires in COVID-19. Study-level information: Acute and convalescent COVID-19 specimens originated in the United States, Italy and Spain. In each case, the material was cDNA or gDNA derived from T cells, B-cell-depleted T cells, or PBMCs.

Using immunoSEQ multiplex PCR, the repertoire was profiled, and TCRdb retains in-frame clones only, with some absent. Of roughly 300,000 clones detected, about 86% appear once; the ten largest clones hold more than 10%. CDR3 length equals 14 residues. V was clipped by 5 bases and J by 0 bases, with 10 bases between them. Germline loops: CDR1 LNHDA, CDR2 SQIVND (reference sequence). This TCR was sampled from a woman in her thirties with COVID-19, enrolled during active disease. This chain connects TRBV19 to TRBJ1-1; D ambiguous. Sequenced input: peripheral blood. The CDR3 DNA reads as TGTGCCAGTAGTCCTTGGGAGATGAACACTGAAGCTTTCTTT. Its translation: CASSPWEMNTEAFF.